This T cell receptor (beta chain) was captured by sequencing in a study of shared clonotypes between healthy human individuals (dated by TCRdb to 2020 to 2022). The study in broad terms: The cohort included a few men and a couple of women between 18 and 49 years of age. For each donor, CD4 naive and CD4 memory were each given three plates, CD8 naive was given two plates, and CD8 memory was given one plate. Blood TCR repertoires of 5 or 6 healthy adults were deeply sequenced to estimate repertoire size and the extent of clonotype sharing between individuals. To increase sequencing depth and limit assay-specific biases, TCR repertoire library preparation and sequencing were carried out by different laboratories using diverse techniques. Each donor's leukapheresis produced roughly between roughly 0.85 and 9.5 billion PBMCs.

The CDR3 numbers 17 residues from cysteine through phenylalanine. The read is trimmed to its CDR3 DNA, 51 bases read in frame from base 1. Reading the germline V gene (reference sequence) gives CDR1 MNHEY and CDR2 SMNVEV. Here V drops 6 bases and J drops 1 base, and the junction holds 7 bases not matched to any gene. The study at large found these results: Compared with non-shared clonotypes, clonotypes shared by all four sorted-subset donors had higher generation probabilities. Pairwise subsampling led to the expectation that sequencing depth would affect the degree of clonotype sharing among donors. Across a handful of donors, approximately 5% of naive CD4, approximately 4% of naive CD8, about 2.3% of memory CD4, and over 0.35% of memory CD8 clonotypes were shared. Estimated clonotype richness was generally larger for naive than for memory subsets. Because the study included only a small number of donors, the genetic and exposure-history diversity represented was limited. Incomplete sequencing was indicated by rarefaction of sorted-subset datasets, despite the large sequencing depth. Sampling was restricted to blood, and TCR repertoires in tissue are likely to differ from TCR repertoires in blood.

On this clone: Its antigen remains unidentified. Within one base of it there is no much larger clone, and no base qualities were kept.

CD8 naive samples were obtained by positive selection for CCR7 among CD45RO-negative cells, yielding a CD45RA+CCR7+ population from which TemRA cells were excluded. The donors were healthy, HIV-negative adults who had no recently reported acute infections or vaccinations. Every donor was a Caucasian adult living in Nashville, Tennessee, USA. Blood was collected by leukapheresis, and PBMCs were isolated by Ficoll-Histopaque density gradient centrifugation and then cryopreserved in liquid nitrogen vapor phase. Purity and quantity of every magnetically sorted T cell population were checked by analytical flow cytometry. From each sorted fraction, genomic DNA was isolated and quantified by UV absorbance on a Nanodrop 2000c. Using the deep immunoSEQ assay, TCR CDR3 regions were amplified from genomic DNA by multiplex PCR. Genomic DNA extracted from each cell subset was distributed evenly over all wells of several immunoSEQ 96-well plates, and each plate served as one replicate. For sorted subsets, each replicate PCR was loaded with 200 ng genomic DNA, equivalent to roughly 30,000 T cell genomes. Purified libraries were measured with a Qubit 3.0 fluorometer, size-checked on a Bioanalyzer 2100, and measured again with the KAPA Library Quantification kit. Each immunoSEQ 96-well plate was sequenced on its own single-read 150-cycle Illumina NextSeq 550 flow cell. Regarding the original processing steps: Because only junctional sequences without quality scores were contained in the immunoSEQ output, filtering matching that applied to full-length reads could not be performed. Sequences were annotated with PyIR, a Python wrapper for IgBLAST v1.9, using IMGT germline references to assign V/J genes and CDR3. Reads were filtered out if the reads had weak V/J assignments (E-value above 1e-6), no CDR3, stop codons, out-of-frame junctions, or ambiguous translated residues. V3J clonotypes were defined by identical inferred V gene, J gene, and CDR3 amino acid sequence. Percentage overlap between repertoires was calculated by dividing the number of shared unique clonotypes by the size of the smaller repertoire. Three approaches were used to assess repertoire richness: RTK rarefaction, the Chao1 estimator, and Recon v2.1 estimates of unobserved clonotypes. Generation probabilities for all TCRbeta clonotypes obtained by the gDNA method from a handful of donors were computed using OLGA. Sourced from immuneACCESS, this table was stored by TCRdb with only in-frame sequences that have V and J called. A share of the clones is absent; for the studies checked, an unresolved V gene accounts for under half, and the remainder has no known explanation. That table is the source of V, J and clone size, and D and trimming were worked out from the DNA. In all, the sample holds around 1,900,000 clones, and 85% to 95% of those were seen once. The ten largest clonotypes hold more than 1.5% of the sample.

This sequence was found in a man aged 18 to 29 in good health. Some clones in this sample may be carry-over from other donors' samples. The chain uses TRBV27 and TRBJ2-5, with 14 middle bases fitting TRBD2. The material sequenced was naive CD8+ T cells from PBMCs. This specimen's cell subset or site label, interpreted: CD45RA+CCR7+. CDR3 region: CASRGRTSGRPQETQYF. The DNA sequence follows: TGTGCCAGCAGGGGGAGGACTAGCGGGAGGCCCCAAGAGACCCAGTACTTC.